Shown below are 19 T cell receptor beta chains from a single sample sequenced in a study of T-cell memory formation after mild COVID-19. TCRdb redid the calling of the 5' RACE reads with MiXCR, one entry per CDR3 protein. The table has hundreds of thousands of distinct CDR3 sequences, about 25% seen once. The sequencing input was PBMCs or a T cell subset sorted from them (not recorded which). The source of these receptors is an adult woman who had mild COVID-19 (a few samples of this study predate the infection). Cell type and time point are not known.

There are many counts of this clonotype. The V gene is TRBV12-3 or TRBV12-4, the J gene TRBJ2-1, with D perhaps matching TRBD1 (6 bases). Trimming took 5 bases from V and 5 from J, leaving 16 bases between them. This CDR3 spans 15 amino acids. The chain's CDR3 is CASSPQGKFDNEQFF. The CDR3 region has the DNA TGTGCCAGCAGTCCACAGGGAAAGTTCGACAATGAGCAGTTCTTC.

The chain is built from TRBV24-1 and TRBJ2-1; 15 bases fit TRBD2. CDR3 length equals 20 residues. Trimming removed 3 bases from V and 4 bases from J; junction bases left unmatched: 12. CDR1 is KGHDR, CDR2 SFDVKD, per germline. The DNA for the CDR3 is TGTGCCACCAGTGATCCCCGGACTAGCGGGAGGGCCCTTTGTTACAATGAGCAGTTCTTC. This codes for CATSDPRTSGRALCYNEQFF.

The sample holds many counts of this clonotype. V and J are TRBV7-2 and TRBJ2-2; D possibly corresponds to TRBD2 (5 bases). The V gene lost 6 bases and the J gene lost 3 bases, with 8 bases spanning the gap. Per the germline V gene, CDR1 is SGHTA and CDR2 is FQGNSA. The CDR3 is made up of 13 amino acids. In nucleotides, the CDR3 is TGTGCCAGCAGAAAGGGAGACACCGGGGAGCTGTTTTTT. It is translated as CASRKGDTGELFF.

This clonotype showed up just a few times. This rearrangement joins TRBV7-6 to TRBJ2-5; weak D call: TRBD1 (7 bases). The length of the CDR3 is 13 residues. Germline assignment: CDR1 SGHVS and CDR2 FNYEAQ. V was trimmed by 5 bases and J by 5 bases, leaving 12 bases between them. The CDR3 reads CASSPPGGETQYF. The CDR3 bases are TGTGCCAGCAGCCCACCAGGGGGGGAGACCCAGTACTTC. The variable domain in full, with the rest retrieved from reference TRBV7-6 and TRBJ2-5, is GAGVSQSPRYKVTKRGQDVALRCDPISGHVSLYWYRQALGQGPEFLTYFNYEAQQDKSGLPNDRFSAERPEGSISTLTIQRTEQRDSAMYRCASSPPGGETQYFGPGTRLLVL.

This clonotype was found a few times. This sequence joins TRBV7-2 and TRBJ2-2, with 8 bases lining up with TRBD2. Germline CDR1 SGHTA, CDR2 FQGNSA. The CDR3 totals 22 residues. V shed 4 bases and J 7 bases; nucleotides not matched to a gene: 29. In nucleotides, the CDR3 is TGTGCCAGCAGCTCTCGAGCTAAGACTAGCGCCCGTCATCCTCGAAGAGTCGGGGAGCTGTTTTTT. This translates into CASSSRAKTSARHPRRVGELFF.

The J gene is TRBJ1-1, the V gene TRBV12-3 or TRBV12-4; D unclear. The CDR3 runs 16 residues. Trimming removed 5 bases at V and 0 bases at J, with 16 bases between. The CDR3 bases are TGTGCCAGCAGTCCCCATTTAGCCTACATGAACACTGAAGCTTTCTTT. It is translated as CASSPHLAYMNTEAFF.

V usage is TRBV5-1 and J usage is TRBJ2-2; 8 bases agree with TRBD1. CDR1 is SGHRS and CDR2 is YFSETQ in the germline V gene. The CDR3 is 15 residues long. Germline trimming cut 4 bases from V and 3 bases from J; bases unmatched to any gene: 5. CDR3 in DNA: TGCGCCAGCAGCGGGATACAGGGGGACACCGGGGAGCTGTTTTTT. It yields the protein CASSGIQGDTGELFF.

This chain connects TRBV7-9 to TRBJ2-1, with D perhaps TRBD2 (6 bases). CDR3 length: 13 residues. Germline-derived CDR1 and CDR2 are SEHNR and FQNEAQ (reference sequence). With 3 bases removed from V and 6 bases from J, the gap between germline ends came to 9 bases. The CDR3 spells CASSFYGGNEQFF. The CDR3 DNA reads TGTGCCAGCAGCTTTTACGGGGGCAATGAGCAGTTCTTC.

CDR3 in DNA: TGTGCCAGCAGCTTCGCAGGGGACATTCAGTACTTC. Its translation: CASSFAGDIQYF. The chain combines TRBV7-9 with TRBJ2-4; TRBD1 is a possible D gene (6 bases). The germline V gene encodes CDR1 SEHNR and CDR2 FQNEAQ (reference sequence). The V end was cut by 3 bases, the J end by 8 bases, with 8 bases between. The CDR3 consists of 12 residues.

The rearrangement uses TRBV6-1 and TRBJ1-2, with 7 nucleotides matching TRBD1. CDR3 size: 14 residues. Trimming took 5 bases from V and 0 from J; bases not matched to a gene: 3. Germline V gene sequence: CDR1 MNHNS, CDR2 SASEGT. The CDR3 DNA sequence: TGTGCCAGCAGTAGGGGGACAGCTAACTATGGCTACACCTTC. Its protein is CASSRGTANYGYTF.

This chain connects TRBV4-3 to TRBJ2-7, with a possible D match to TRBD2 (6 bases). This CDR3 spans 15 amino acids. The germline CDR1 and CDR2 sequences are LGHNA and YSLEER. Trimming took off 5 bases at V and 4 bases at J, with 18 bases between the two ends. CDR3 amino acids: CASSYDAGGAYEQYF. The CDR3 DNA is TGCGCCAGCAGCTATGACGCCGGGGGAGCATACGAGCAGTACTTC.

This clonotype came up many times. The J gene is TRBJ2-2, the V gene TRBV7-3; a weak D match, TRBD1 (6 bases). V gave up 1 base and J gave up 5 bases, with 11 bases separating them. The germline V gene has CDR1 SGHTA and CDR2 FQGTGA. This CDR3 comprises 15 residues. The CDR3, as DNA: TGTGCCAGCAGCTTAAAACAGGGCGGGACCGGGGAGCTGTTTTTT. Translating it yields CASSLKQGGTGELFF.

The V gene is TRBV30, the J gene TRBJ1-5; 7 positions match TRBD1. Germline V lookup: CDR1 GTSNPN, CDR2 SVGIG (reference sequence). The V gene end was trimmed by 3 bases and the J gene end by 0 bases; junction bases not matched to a gene: 5. This CDR3 contains 15 residues. Here the CDR3 DNA reads TGTGCCTGGAGCCCCGACAGGGCTAGCAATCAGCCCCAGCATTTT. This gives the protein CAWSPDRASNQPQHF.

This clonotype has more than one count but fewer than ten. The CDR3, as DNA: TGCGCCAGCAGCCAACTCAGGGTTCTCAATGAGCAGTTCTTC. Its translation: CASSQLRVLNEQFF. This chain joins TRBV4-1 and TRBJ2-1, with a possible D match to TRBD1 (5 bases). The CDR3 has 14 residues. CDR1 is MGHRA and CDR2 is YSYEKL in the germline V gene. Trimming shortened V by 2 bases and J by 6 bases, and 11 bases separated the two germline ends.

This chain links TRBV7-2 with TRBJ2-1; D might be TRBD1 (6 bases). Germline V gene data show CDR1 as SGHTA and CDR2 as FQGNSA. Trimming took off 4 bases at V and 8 bases at J, with 15 bases between the two ends. The CDR3 is 14 amino acids. CDR3 in DNA: TGTGCCAGCAGCTCATTTACAGGGTCGGATGAGCAGTTCTTC. Translating gives CASSSFTGSDEQFF.

The V and J genes are TRBV6-5 and TRBJ2-7; D remains ambiguous. The germline V gene has CDR1 MNHEY and CDR2 SVGAGI. CDR3 length: 12 residues. Trimming removed 6 bases from V and 2 bases from J, with 8 bases in between. The CDR3 protein is CASRHTTYEQYF. DNA of the CDR3: TGTGCCAGCAGACACACAACCTACGAGCAGTACTTC.

The chain employs TRBV5-1 and TRBJ2-1; TRBD2 agrees at 10 bases. Germline CDR1 SGHRS, CDR2 YFSETQ. The CDR3 extends over 15 amino acids. J was trimmed by 8 bases and V by 4 bases; bases with no gene match: 9. CDR3 nucleotides: TGCGCCAGCAGCCCTATGGGACTAGCGAAAGATGAGCAGTTCTTC. Its protein is CASSPMGLAKDEQFF.

The chain is built from TRBV9 and TRBJ2-1; D remains unclear. Trimming took off 8 bases at V and 9 bases at J, with 12 bases between the two ends. CDR1 SGDLS and CDR2 YYNGEE come from the germline V gene. The CDR3 runs to 11 residues. The CDR3 coding sequence is TGTGCCAGTACTCCACGCGGTGAGCAGTTCTTC. It specifies CASTPRGEQFF.

This clonotype was recorded a few times. This rearrangement joins TRBV3-1 to TRBJ1-6; the D gene is possibly TRBD1 (5 bases). V lost 4 bases and J lost 5, with 12 bases in between. The CDR3 has 15 residues. The germline V gene has CDR1 LGHDT and CDR2 YNNKEL (reference sequence). CDR3 protein: CASSPTGAHNSPLHF. The CDR3 region has the DNA TGTGCCAGCAGCCCAACCGGGGCGCATAATTCACCCCTCCACTTT.